What follows is one T cell receptor (beta chain) and its context. Its antigen remains unknown. The germline CDR1 and CDR2 sequences are MDHEN and SYDVKM. V lost 4 bases and J lost 5; bases outside the gene matches: 7. The CDR3 has 15 residues. These data are taken from a study of T cells in Graves' hyperthyroidism and ophthalmopathy. In the study overall: Peripheral blood specimens were obtained at initial diagnosis, prior to any treatment. General observations from the study: Peripheral blood also featured most of the thyroid clonotypes expanded above 0.001. A model of 13 V-J pairs discriminated ophthalmopathy from stable hyperthyroidism.

Authors of the study amplified TCR beta CDR3 regions from RNA transcripts. The TCR CDR3 was amplified in a first-round RT-PCR using the HTBI primer set. Via MiXCR, TCRdb re-called the multiplex PCR reads, giving one row per CDR3 protein. The sample consists of hundreds of thousands of distinct CDR3 sequences, almost 25% of them appearing once. The sample taken for sequencing was blood. The receptor comes from a woman between 35 and 50 years old with Graves' ophthalmopathy. This sequence joins TRBV28 and TRBJ1-5, with TRBD1 identical over 8 bases. The CDR3 nucleotides are TGTGCCAGCAGTTGGAGAGACAGGGGACATCAGCCCCAGCATTTT. It codes for CASSWRDRGHQPQHF. Full variable domain (rest looked up from reference TRBV28 and TRBJ1-5): DVKVTQSSRYLVKRTGEKVFLECVQDMDHENMFWYRQDPGLGLRLIYFSYDVKMKEKGDIPEGYSVSREKKERFSLILESASTNQTSMYLCASSWRDRGHQPQHFGDGTRLSIL.